Given below is one T cell receptor beta chain in context. Its antigen is unidentified. This entry comes from a study of blood T cells in healthy people across ages. Study results and caveats: Measured against age, TCR beta diversity per million T cells decreased in a roughly linear manner.

This CDR3 contains 15 residues. Germline loops: CDR1 DFQATT, CDR2 SNEGSKA (reference sequence). Combining a sample-barcoded 5' primer with a J-beta primer mix, a second PCR ran for about 7 to 11 cycles. The authors tagged each cDNA molecule using a template-switch adaptor with 12 random nucleotides. In TCRdb, the 5' RACE reads were re-called with MiXCR into one record per CDR3 protein. The data show fewer than 900,000 distinct CDR3 sequences, more than 40% seen once. The chain has TRBV20-1 and TRBJ2-1; TRBD2 is a possible D gene (6 bases). Matching the DNA end better, TRBJ2-7 makes the J call doubtful. The clonotype comes from a woman aged 60-75 years in good health. Material for sequencing was blood. The CDR3 protein is CSAEGTVSSYNEQYF. DNA for the CDR3: TGCAGTGCGGAAGGGACTGTAAGCTCCTACAATGAGCAGTACTTC.